The clone carrying this T cell receptor beta chain was observed many times. Trimming pared 4 bases from V and 9 bases from J, leaving 16 bases between. Germline CDR1 and CDR2: MNHEY and SVGAGI. The CDR3 loop spans 14 amino acids. Via MiXCR, TCRdb re-called the RT-PCR reads, giving one row per CDR3 protein. The sample lists more than 400,000 distinct CDR3 sequences, approximately 7.8% occurring once. This entry is derived from a study of response to subunit inactivated influenza vaccine. The origin of this receptor is a man between 50 and 75 years old who received an inactivated influenza vaccine. This chain uses TRBV6-5 with TRBJ2-1; D remains unclear. This sample comprised PBMCs from blood, obtained around 2 years after vaccination. The CDR3 sequence: CASSSPIVMGEQFF. The CDR3 DNA follows: TGTGCCAGCAGTTCCCCGATCGTCATGGGTGAGCAGTTCTTC.